This TCR beta chain is drawn from a study of CD8+CD57+ T cells in acquired aplastic anemia. Study results and limitations: No significant patient-versus-control difference appeared in CD8+ Simpson's diversity.

Of note for this clonotype: Its specificity is unknown.

Genomic DNA provided the template from which TCR beta VDJ and CDR3 profiles were obtained. Each CDR3 protein gets one entry after TCRdb re-called the reads with MiXCR. The sample carries about 180,000 distinct CDR3 sequences, more than 60% recorded once. Germline V gives CDR1 ENHRY, CDR2 SYGVKD. Trimming stripped 0 bases from V and 0 bases from J, with 24 bases between. The CDR3 is made up of 21 amino acids. Flow cytometry had shown expanded CD8+CD57+ cells in the patients chosen for sequencing. Every patient presented with severe acquired aplastic anemia. There was no therapy given to any patient before the blood sampling took place.

The chain links TRBV10-3 to TRBJ2-1; a possible D gene is TRBD2 (9 bases). This sequence was found in a human donor with aplastic anemia. Input material: sorted CD4+, CD8+, or CD8+CD57+ T cells (not recorded which) from PBMCs. CDR3 nucleotides: TGTGCCATCAGTGAGTCGAGTGGGACTAGCCATGGACAGGGCTCCTACAATGAGCAGTTCTTC. Translation gives CAISESSGTSHGQGSYNEQFF.